This TCR beta chain was sequenced in a study of shared T cell receptors in the human thymus. Germline V gene lookup returns CDR1 KGHSH and CDR2 LQKENI. This CDR3 is 15 amino acids long. Germline trimming cut 6 bases from V and 13 bases from J; bases unmatched to any gene: 21. The assay was immunoSEQ multiplex PCR, and TCRdb's table has in-frame clones only and misses some. The repertoire has some 700,000 clones, 80% to 90% of them found once; the top ten carry around 0.0094%. These data also featured in a second study, about human thymus T cells. That source notes: Obtained as resections during corrective heart surgery, the thymus tissue was then studied. What appeared biased in thymic and blood repertoires was the usage of V and J genes. Thymic TCR repertoires of unrelated people reportedly overlapped highly.

The origin of this receptor is a girl less than two years old with a congenital heart defect. J is TRBJ2-7 and V is TRBV18, with 7 nucleotides matching TRBD1. Sequenced: thymocytes. CDR3 coding DNA: TGTGCCAGCTCCCCTCCGGGACAGTTATATCGACTGGAATACTTC. Its translation is CASSPPGQLYRLEYF.